This section outlines one TCR beta chain sequence together with its context. Its antigen is as yet unknown. Assay version v3.0 of immunoSEQ was used, and it was run at survey level. A target of about 40,000-55,000 T-cell genomes per sample was set for sequencing. Produced via immunoSEQ multiplex PCR; TCRdb's table is partial and in-frame only. The sample includes about 25,000 clones, around 87% of them seen just once. With V trimmed by 3 bases and J by 5 bases, 9 bases remained unmatched. CDR1 and CDR2 from the germline V gene are MGHRA and YSYEKL. There are 15 residues in the CDR3. The data derive from a study of long-term antiretroviral therapy in people with HIV. Whole-study results and caveats: The repertoire was dominated at all time points by clones expanded before ART. Relative to transplant donor controls, diversity remained lower despite increasing after ART. The study found narrower CDR3 length ranges in HIV repertoires than in controls.

The J gene is TRBJ2-5, the V gene TRBV4-1; 7 positions agree with TRBD1. The origin of this receptor is a woman in her thirties with HIV. The source was unsorted PBMCs, collected 1.9 years after starting antiretroviral therapy. The CDR3 protein is CASSHPEPDRETQYF. For the CDR3, the DNA is TGCGCCAGCAGCCACCCGGAACCGGACAGGGAGACCCAGTACTTC.